These 22 T cell receptor beta chains were all obtained from the same sample, sequenced in a study of blood T cells in healthy people across ages. PCR was performed a second time for roughly 7 to 11 cycles using a sample-barcoded 5' primer and a J-beta primer mix. Using its own MiXCR run on the 5' RACE reads, TCRdb lists one record per CDR3 protein. The table shows over a million distinct CDR3 sequences, with less than 50% occurring only once. The specimen sequenced was blood. These receptors came from a woman in her fifties or sixties in good health.

The chain employs TRBV20-1 and TRBJ1-2, with 10 bases fitting TRBD1. V dropped 4 bases and J dropped 8; count of bases not matched to a gene: 13. This CDR3 comprises 15 residues. CDR1 is DFQATT, CDR2 SNEGSKA, per germline (reference sequence). Here the CDR3 reads CSATKSRDRGGGYTF. CDR3 in DNA: TGCAGTGCTACTAAGTCCCGGGACAGGGGAGGGGGCTACACCTTC.

The gene calls are TRBV3-1 and TRBJ2-1; a possible D gene is TRBD2 (5 bases). Germline V gene data show CDR1 as LGHDT and CDR2 as YNNKEL (reference sequence). The CDR3 contains 16 residues. V was pared by 1 base and J by 4 bases, with 14 bases between. In DNA, the CDR3 is TGTGCCAGCAGCCAAGCCGACTACGGAGTTTACAATGAGCAGTTCTTC. As protein: CASSQADYGVYNEQFF.

This clonotype was counted once. V usage is TRBV29-1 and J usage is TRBJ2-1, with D perhaps TRBD2 (6 bases). The tail of the sequence fits TRBJ2-7 better, so the J call may be wrong. Germline CDR1 SQVTM, CDR2 ANQGSEA. This CDR3 comprises 14 residues. The CDR3 protein is CSAPRDSIYNEQYF. DNA of the CDR3: TGCAGCGCTCCCCGGGACTCCATCTACAATGAGCAGTACTTC.

This chain links TRBV10-3 with TRBJ2-2; 7 positions match TRBD1. Germline V lookup: CDR1 ENHRY, CDR2 SYGVKD. V lost 2 bases and J lost 6; bases outside the gene matches: 0. The CDR3 has 13 residues. The CDR3 sequence is CAISEQGAGELFF. The CDR3 DNA is TGTGCCATCAGTGAGCAGGGGGCCGGGGAGCTGTTTTTT.

V is TRBV10-3 and J is TRBJ2-2, with TRBD2 matching over 9 bases. Germline V CDR1 and CDR2: ENHRY, SYGVKD. J was trimmed by 2 bases and V by 8 bases; bases with no gene match: 9. This CDR3 has 16 amino acids. CDR3 in DNA: TGTGCCATCCCTGGGTCTAGCGGGACTAACACCGGGGAGCTGTTTTTT. Translation gives CAIPGSSGTNTGELFF.

V gene TRBV9 combines with J gene TRBJ1-2; D ambiguous. The CDR3 sequence is 15 residues long. The germline V gene encodes CDR1 SGDLS and CDR2 YYNGEE. V lost 0 bases to trimming and J lost 8 bases, with 17 bases between them. The CDR3 is CASSVGSRRIRGYTF. The CDR3 bases are TGTGCCAGCAGCGTAGGGAGCAGGAGGATTCGGGGCTACACCTTC.

Concerning this clonotype itself: Germline is not matched at one junction end, which may reflect a read error. This chain connects TRBV24-1 to TRBJ2-6; D not certain. The CDR3 runs 16 residues. CDR1 and CDR2 (germline): KGHDR, SFDVKD. The CDR3 loop is CATSGGIQSGANVLTF. The CDR3 region has the DNA TGTGCCACCAGTGGGGGTATCCAGTCTGGTGCCAACGTCCTGACTTTC.

This clonotype appeared a few times. This sequence joins TRBV4-2 and TRBJ2-7; no firm D call. Trimming took off 0 bases at V and 3 bases at J, with 12 bases between the two ends. This CDR3 is 15 amino acids long. Germline lookup yields CDR1 LGHNA and CDR2 YNFKEQ. The CDR3 DNA follows: TGTGCCAGCAGCCAAGAGGGAAACTTTGTCTACGAGCAGTACTTC. Encoded protein: CASSQEGNFVYEQYF.

This chain joins TRBV27 and TRBJ1-2, with D uncertain. Germline assignment: CDR1 MNHEY and CDR2 SMNVEV (reference sequence). CDR3 length equals 13 residues. With 5 bases removed from V and 4 bases from J, the gap between germline ends came to 11 bases. The CDR3 sequence is CASSPSVRYGYTF. The CDR3 nucleotides read TGTGCCAGCAGTCCCTCGGTTCGCTATGGCTACACCTTC.

The V and J genes are TRBV5-1 and TRBJ2-2; tentative D call: TRBD2 (6 bases). Germline lookup yields CDR1 SGHRS and CDR2 YFSETQ. Trimming pared 3 bases from V and 6 bases from J, leaving 9 bases between. The CDR3 loop spans 13 amino acids. In DNA form, the CDR3 reads TGCGCCAGCAGCTCCGGGACTCCCGGGGAGCTGTTTTTT. Amino acid sequence: CASSSGTPGELFF.

V is TRBV12-3 or TRBV12-4 and J is TRBJ2-7, with 11 bases that match TRBD1. This CDR3 spans 14 amino acids. The junction had 7 bases not matched to a gene; V was cut back by 4 bases and J by 8 bases. Written as DNA, the CDR3 is TGTGCCAGCAGTTGGGACAGGGGGACACCCAAGCAGTACTTC. Residues: CASSWDRGTPKQYF.

This clonotype was detected a few times. This chain joins TRBV15 and TRBJ2-5; possibly TRBD1 or TRBD2 for D (5 bases each). Per the germline V gene, CDR1 is LNHNV and CDR2 is YYDKDF (reference sequence). This CDR3 has 14 amino acids. Deletions cut 0 bases from V and 5 bases from J, with 10 bases between. CDR3 protein: CATSRDLGDETQYF. The CDR3 region has the DNA TGTGCCACCAGCAGAGATTTAGGGGACGAGACCCAGTACTTC.

There are a few counts of this clonotype. The V gene is TRBV29-1, the J gene TRBJ2-2; TRBD1 might be the D (6 bases). This CDR3 comprises 12 residues. Germline assignment: CDR1 SQVTM and CDR2 ANQGSEA. The V end lost 5 bases, the J end lost 7 bases, and 11 bases lay between the germline ends. CDR3 DNA sequence: TGCAGCGTTTACAGGGATAGCGGGGAGCTGTTTTTT. It translates to CSVYRDSGELFF.

The chain links TRBV13 to TRBJ2-5; 13 nucleotides match TRBD2. The CDR3 has 16 residues. Trimming took 2 bases from V and 11 from J; bases not matched to a gene: 11. Germline V gives CDR1 PRHDT, CDR2 FYEKMQ (reference sequence). The CDR3 sequence is CASSLTTSGRTGEQYF. The CDR3 DNA follows: TGTGCCAGCAGCTTAACGACTAGCGGGAGGACGGGTGAGCAGTACTTC. Based on the CDR3 plus reference TRBV13 and TRBJ2-5, the full variable domain is AAGVIQSPRHLIKEKRETATLKCYPIPRHDTVYWYQQGPGQDPQFLISFYEKMQSDKGSIPDRFSAQQFSDYHSELNMSSLELGDSALYFCASSLTTSGRTGEQYFGPGTRLLVL.

Concerning this clonotype itself: This may be a read error, as it is one base from a much larger clone. The rearrangement joins TRBV3-1 to TRBJ2-3; TRBD1 agrees at 9 bases. The CDR3 runs 15 residues. The germline gives CDR1 LGHDT, CDR2 YNNKEL (reference sequence). CDR3 region: CASSEGQGAGDAQYF. CDR3 DNA sequence: TGTGCCAGCAGCGAGGGACAGGGAGCAGGAGATGCGCAGTATTTT.

The chain employs TRBV19 and TRBJ2-2, with 8 bases aligning to TRBD1. Germline loops: CDR1 LNHDA, CDR2 SQIVND (reference sequence). Losses at the gene ends were 10 bases for V and 5 bases for J; bases not matched to a gene: 6. CDR3 length: 13 amino acids. The DNA for the CDR3 is TGTGCCACCAGGGGGCAAGGAACCGGGGAGCTGTTTTTT. It encodes CATRGQGTGELFF. Supplemented by reference TRBV19 and TRBJ2-2, the full variable domain reads DGGITQSPKYLFRKEGQNVTLSCEQNLNHDAMYWYRQDPGQGLRLIYYSQIVNDFQKGDIAEGYSVSREKKESFPLTVTSAQKNPTAFYLCATRGQGTGELFFGEGSRLTVL.

The genes are TRBV27 and TRBJ2-1; 7 bases are shared with TRBD1. The end of the DNA is better explained by TRBJ2-7, so the J call may be wrong. The CDR3 is 15 residues long. CDR1 is MNHEY and CDR2 is SMNVEV in the germline V gene (reference sequence). DNA for the CDR3: TGTGCCAGCAGTTTCGACAGGGACATCTACAATGAGCAGTACTTC. It yields the protein CASSFDRDIYNEQYF.

This clonotype came up a few times. The CDR3 is CASSTGGNHLHF. The CDR3 bases are TGTGCCAGCAGTACCGGGGGGAACCACCTCCACTTT. The rearrangement joins TRBV28 to TRBJ1-6, with D perhaps TRBD1 (5 bases). The CDR3 totals 12 residues. The germline V and J ends were trimmed by 5 bases and 15 bases, with 14 bases remaining between them. Germline V gives CDR1 MDHEN, CDR2 SYDVKM.

This clonotype was counted only a few times. The chain couples TRBV20-1 to TRBJ2-1, with D possibly matching TRBD2 (8 bases). This CDR3 is 16 amino acids long. V was trimmed by 7 bases and J by 8 bases, leaving 27 bases between them. Germline V CDR1 and CDR2: DFQATT, SNEGSKA (reference sequence). The chain's CDR3 is CSGGSGERGHRDEQFF. The CDR3, as DNA: TGCAGTGGGGGTAGCGGGGAGAGGGGGCACCGCGATGAGCAGTTCTTC.

This clonotype has at least ten counts. One junction end disagrees with the germline gene, perhaps due to a read error. DNA of the CDR3: TGCGCCAGCAGCCAAGATCGGGGCGAGCAGTACTTC. Residues: CASSQDRGEQYF. This chain links TRBV3-1 with TRBJ2-7; perhaps TRBD2 as D (5 bases). In germline, CDR1 is LGHDT, CDR2 YNNKEL (reference sequence). The CDR3 totals 12 residues.

This chain uses TRBV20-1 with TRBJ2-1, with D unresolved. The assigned J gene may be wrong: the sequence end matches TRBJ2-7 better. The CDR3 spans 14 residues. Germline CDR1 DFQATT, CDR2 SNEGSKA (reference sequence). The CDR3, as DNA: TGCAGTGCTAGAAGAAGCGAGACCAACAATGAGCAGTACTTC. Protein sequence: CSARRSETNNEQYF.

The DNA for the CDR3 is TGTGCCACCAGCAGAGATCAGGCAGGGAGTGAAGGCTACACCTTC. This encodes CATSRDQAGSEGYTF. V is TRBV15 and J is TRBJ1-2; D perhaps matches TRBD1 (5 bases). Germline CDR1 and CDR2: LNHNV and YYDKDF (reference sequence). This CDR3 is 15 amino acids long. V was cut by 0 bases and J by 8 bases, with 16 bases left in between.